The next 23 T cell receptor beta chains were all read from a single sample in a study of shared clonotypes between healthy human individuals (dated by TCRdb to about 2020). The library was built by means of the immunoSEQ multiplex PCR assay. TCRdb re-hosts the immuneACCESS table, in-frame sequences only. Its copies lack some clones; in the studies checked, an unresolved V gene accounts for under half of them, and the cause for the rest is not known. The sample includes some 630,000 clones, with 55% to 75% observed a single time. Around 2% of the sample goes to the ten largest clones. The specimen sequenced was memory CD4+ T cells sorted from blood. According to the study, the label for this sample's cell subset or site signals: CD45RA-negative fraction. The source is a woman aged 25-40 years in good health.

The chain recombines TRBV4-2 with TRBJ2-2; TRBD1 agrees at 7 bases. This CDR3 is built from 16 residues. J lost 4 bases, V lost 2 bases, and 7 bases had no gene match. Germline V lookup: CDR1 LGHNA, CDR2 YNFKEQ. The DNA of the CDR3 is TGTGCCAGCAGCCAACACAGGGGAACAGGCACCGGGGAGCTGTTTTTT. This translates into CASSQHRGTGTGELFF.

The J gene is TRBJ2-7, the V gene TRBV19; D perhaps matches TRBD1 (6 bases). Between the trimmed V and J ends, which lost 5 bases and 3 bases, there was a span of 14 bases. Per germline, CDR1 LNHDA and CDR2 SQIVND (reference sequence). The CDR3 runs to 14 residues. DNA for the CDR3: TGTGCCAGTAGTTCCTTGGACAGCCGCTACGAGCAGTACTTC. Translated: CASSSLDSRYEQYF.

This chain joins TRBV7-3 and TRBJ2-1, with D unclear. The CDR3 is 13 residues long. The ends were cut back, 1 base at V and 5 bases at J, with 6 bases in the middle. Germline V gives CDR1 SGHTA, CDR2 FQGTGA. The CDR3 loop is CASSLNVNNEQFF. The CDR3, as DNA: TGTGCCAGCAGCTTAAATGTAAACAATGAGCAGTTCTTC.

The chain combines TRBV6-6 with TRBJ2-4; TRBD1 might be the D (5 bases). CDR1 is MNHNY and CDR2 is SVGAGI in the germline V gene (reference sequence). This CDR3 region has 13 residues. V was trimmed by 6 bases and J by 7 bases, leaving 13 bases between them. The CDR3 loop reads CASRPQGRNIQYF. In DNA, the CDR3 is TGTGCCAGCAGGCCCCAGGGAAGGAACATTCAGTACTTC.

In its sample, this clone was seen once. The genes are TRBV4-1 and TRBJ2-5; 7 bases map to TRBD2. This CDR3 has 14 residues. Germline loops: CDR1 MGHRA, CDR2 YSYEKL. Trimming took 4 bases from V and 1 from J; bases not matched to a gene: 3. The CDR3 spells CASSRDYTQETQYF. CDR3 nucleotide sequence: TGCGCCAGCAGCCGGGACTATACCCAAGAGACCCAGTACTTC.

Regarding this clone: A read error may produce the germline difference seen at one junction end. V usage is TRBV30 and J usage is TRBJ2-5, with a possible D match to TRBD2 (6 bases). From germline, CDR1 is GTSNPN and CDR2 SVGIG (reference sequence). The CDR3 covers 14 residues. CDR3 DNA sequence: TGTGCCTGGAGTGTGATCCGGGAGCAAGAGACCCAGCACTTC. Protein product: CAWSVIREQETQHF.

The chain is built from TRBV2 and TRBJ1-5, with D tentatively TRBD1 (5 bases). The CDR3 extends over 15 amino acids. Trimming left V 7 bases short and J 1 base short, with 14 bases between. Germline V gene sequence: CDR1 SNHLY, CDR2 FYNNEI. CDR3 sequence: CASKPQGTSNQPQHF. CDR3 DNA: TGTGCCAGCAAACCCCAGGGCACGAGCAATCAGCCCCAGCATTTT.

The chain carries TRBV7-7 and TRBJ2-5; D is possibly TRBD1 or TRBD2 (5 bases each). CDR3 size: 15 residues. Germline loops: CDR1 SSHAT, CDR2 FNYEAQ (reference sequence). The germline V and J ends were trimmed by 1 base and 2 bases, with 11 bases remaining between them. In DNA form, the CDR3 reads TGTGCCAGCAGCTTAGGAGGGGCGGATCAAGAGACCCAGTACTTC. Encoded protein: CASSLGGADQETQYF.

J is TRBJ2-3 and V is TRBV20-1; D is undetermined. The CDR3 spans 10 residues. Germline V gives CDR1 DFQATT, CDR2 SNEGSKA (reference sequence). V lost 8 bases and J lost 6, with 9 bases in between. The CDR3 DNA is TGCAGTCCAAACGGGGATACGCAGTATTTT. Translated, it gives CSPNGDTQYF.

This clone turned up a few times. This chain connects TRBV10-3 to TRBJ2-5, with 11 nucleotides matching TRBD2. Trimming took 0 bases from V and 4 from J; bases not matched to a gene: 1. This CDR3 spans 15 amino acids. Germline V gene sequence: CDR1 ENHRY, CDR2 SYGVKD. The CDR3 coding sequence is TGTGCCATCAGTGAGTCTAGCGGGAGGGCAGAGACCCAGTACTTC. It is translated as CAISESSGRAETQYF.

V usage is TRBV28 and J usage is TRBJ2-4; D possibly corresponds to TRBD1 (6 bases). Germline V lookup: CDR1 MDHEN, CDR2 SYDVKM. This CDR3 has 17 residues. V was cut by 4 bases and J by 4 bases, with 20 bases left in between. In nucleotides, the CDR3 is TGTGCCAGCAGTTCTCGATTGTTGACAGGATGGAAAAACATTCAGTACTTC. Amino acids: CASSSRLLTGWKNIQYF.

The chain couples TRBV5-1 to TRBJ2-1, with D perhaps TRBD2 (7 bases). Germline-derived CDR1 and CDR2 are SGHRS and YFSETQ. V lost 9 bases and J 4 bases, leaving 14 bases between the germline ends. The CDR3 sequence is 13 residues long. In nucleotides, the CDR3 is TGCGCCACCAAGCGGGACACTTACAATGAGCAGTTCTTC. Translating gives CATKRDTYNEQFF. The whole variable domain, filled in from reference TRBV5-1 and TRBJ2-1, reads KAGVTQTPRYLIKTRGQQVTLSCSPISGHRSVSWYQQTPGQGLQFLFEYFSETQRNKGNFPGRFSGRQFSNSRSEMNVSTLELGDSALYLCATKRDTYNEQFFGPGTRLTVL.

A remark on this clone: This sample includes further DNA sequences coding for the same CDR3. V usage is TRBV10-1 and J usage is TRBJ2-7; 10 bases are a match to TRBD2. V lost 4 bases and J lost 1; bases outside the gene matches: 1. Germline V CDR1 and CDR2: WNHNN, SYGVQD (reference sequence). CDR3 length: 14 residues. CDR3 sequence (DNA): TGCGCCAGCAGTGGGACTAGCGGATCCTACGAGCAGTACTTC. The encoded protein is CASSGTSGSYEQYF.

Only one count was recorded for this clone. The rearrangement joins TRBV19 to TRBJ2-1, with 13 bases fitting TRBD2. This CDR3 is built from 16 residues. Unmatched junction bases numbered 7, after V lost 4 bases and J lost 7 bases. CDR1 and CDR2 (germline): LNHDA, SQIVND (reference sequence). The DNA of the CDR3 is TGTGCCAGTAGTACTCGACTAGCGGGAGGCGGAAATGAGCAGTTCTTC. As protein: CASSTRLAGGGNEQFF. Full variable domain (missing parts from reference TRBV19 and TRBJ2-1): DGGITQSPKYLFRKEGQNVTLSCEQNLNHDAMYWYRQDPGQGLRLIYYSQIVNDFQKGDIAEGYSVSREKKESFPLTVTSAQKNPTAFYLCASSTRLAGGGNEQFFGPGTRLTVL.

This clone was counted ten times or more. This CDR3 is also generated by other DNA sequences in the sample. The chain is built from TRBV19 and TRBJ1-5; TRBD1 might be the D (5 bases). V lost 1 base, J lost 7 bases, and 14 bases lay in between. There are 15 residues in the CDR3. Per germline, CDR1 LNHDA and CDR2 SQIVND (reference sequence). CDR3 nucleotide sequence: TGTGCCAGTAGTATAGGGCGGCAGGGTGGCCAGCCCCAGCATTTT. Amino acids: CASSIGRQGGQPQHF.

The chain carries TRBV5-1 and TRBJ2-7; 12 positions agree with TRBD2. Per germline, CDR1 SGHRS and CDR2 YFSETQ. V lost 3 bases and J lost 7; bases outside the gene matches: 8. The CDR3 has 15 amino acids. This chain's CDR3 is CASSSTSGSTGEQYF. DNA of the CDR3: TGCGCCAGCAGCTCGACTAGCGGGAGCACGGGAGAGCAGTACTTC. Full variable domain (missing parts from reference TRBV5-1 and TRBJ2-7): KAGVTQTPRYLIKTRGQQVTLSCSPISGHRSVSWYQQTPGQGLQFLFEYFSETQRNKGNFPGRFSGRQFSNSRSEMNVSTLELGDSALYLCASSSTSGSTGEQYFGPGTRLTVT.

This clone was recorded once. The V gene is TRBV30, the J gene TRBJ2-5; D remains unclear. Trimming cost V 0 bases and J 6 bases, with 5 bases left between them. This CDR3 is built from 11 residues. CDR1 is GTSNPN and CDR2 is SVGIG in the germline V gene (reference sequence). The CDR3 DNA sequence: TGTGCCTGGAGTGTAGACCAGACCCAGTACTTC. Its translation is CAWSVDQTQYF.

This chain uses TRBV2 with TRBJ1-4; D is possibly TRBD1 (5 bases). This CDR3 is built from 15 residues. V lost 6 bases and J 7 bases, leaving 18 bases between the germline ends. Germline V CDR1 and CDR2: SNHLY, FYNNEI. The CDR3, as DNA: TGTGCCAGCAGCCCGAGTCGGGGGTTGGGTGAAAAACTGTTTTTT. It is translated as CASSPSRGLGEKLFF.

This clone was counted between two and nine times. The chain uses TRBV30 and TRBJ2-3; D gene unclear. V was cut by 5 bases and J by 1 base, with 10 bases left in between. The CDR3 contains 13 residues. CDR1 and CDR2 from the germline V gene are GTSNPN and SVGIG (reference sequence). CDR3 nucleotide sequence: TGTGCCTGGGAAAATAAGGGCACAGATACGCAGTATTTT. This encodes CAWENKGTDTQYF. Drawing the rest from reference TRBV30 and TRBJ2-3, the complete variable domain is SQTIHQWPATLVQPVGSPLSLECTVEGTSNPNLYWYRQAAGRGLQLLFYSVGIGQISSEVPQNLSASRPQDRQFILSSKKLLLSDSGFYLCAWENKGTDTQYFGPGTRLTVL.

In its sample, this clone was seen once. This sequence joins TRBV5-1 and TRBJ2-7; no clear D gene. CDR3 length: 12 residues. Trimming stripped 8 bases from V and 3 bases from J, with 12 bases between. The germline V gene encodes CDR1 SGHRS and CDR2 YFSETQ. CDR3 sequence reads: CASTGDLYEQYF. For the CDR3, the DNA is TGCGCCAGTACCGGCGACCTCTACGAGCAGTACTTC. Based on the CDR3 plus reference TRBV5-1 and TRBJ2-7, the full variable domain is KAGVTQTPRYLIKTRGQQVTLSCSPISGHRSVSWYQQTPGQGLQFLFEYFSETQRNKGNFPGRFSGRQFSNSRSEMNVSTLELGDSALYLCASTGDLYEQYFGPGTRLTVT.

This chain links TRBV1 with TRBJ2-7; the table's TRBD2 call for D was not verified on the DNA. TRBV1 is listed as a pseudogene. This CDR3 spans 18 amino acids. CDR3: CTSSQGEGSGRAWYEQYF. The CDR3 DNA is TGCACCAGCAGCCAAGGAGAGGGTAGCGGGAGGGCCTGGTACGAGCAGTACTTC.

In this sample, this clone turned up once. This may be a read error: a much more frequent sequence differs by one nucleotide. V gene TRBV5-1 combines with J gene TRBJ1-1; unclear D gene. Looked up from germline, CDR1 is SGHRS and CDR2 is YFSETQ. This CDR3 contains 11 residues. V lost 3 bases and J lost 1, with 1 base in between. The chain's CDR3 is CASSWNTEAFF. Written as DNA, the CDR3 is TGCGCCAGCAGCTGGAACACTGAAGCTTTCTTT. The whole variable domain, remainder taken from reference TRBV5-1 and TRBJ1-1, is KAGVTQTPRYLIKTRGQQVTLSCSPISGHRSVSWYQQTPGQGLQFLFEYFSETQRNKGNFPGRFSGRQFSNSRSEMNVSTLELGDSALYLCASSWNTEAFFGQGTRLTVV.

In the case of this clone: A much bigger clone sits one base away, suggesting this may be a read error. Other nucleotide sequences in the sample specify the same CDR3. The chain employs TRBV7-2 and TRBJ1-1; TRBD1 aligns across 7 bases. The junction had 5 bases not matched to a gene; V was cut back by 5 bases and J by 5 bases. CDR3 length: 13 residues. The germline V gene encodes CDR1 SGHTA and CDR2 FQGNSA. CDR3 DNA: TGTGCCAGCAGCCGACAGGGAGATACTGAAGCTTTCTTT. Protein: CASSRQGDTEAFF.